The rows below give T cell receptor beta chains drawn from one sample of a study of regulatory T cells in long-lasting Graves disease. TCRdb reanalysed the multiplex PCR reads using MiXCR and keeps one entry per CDR3 protein. The table records 520,000 or so distinct CDR3 sequences, around 12% of them present only once. This same sample was also part of a study on T cells in Graves' hyperthyroidism and ophthalmopathy.

This specimen consisted of peripheral blood mononuclear cells (PBMCs), obtained at new diagnosis, from a patient treated with antithyroid drugs. These receptors came from a woman aged 25-40 years with Graves disease. CDR3s include the opening cysteine and the closing phenylalanine or tryptophan. The order of the fields is J gene, V gene, CDR3 protein.

>TRBJ2-4|TRBV18
CASSPLAGGPVAKNIQYF
>TRBJ2-7|TRBV5-4
CASSSPPGWDEQYF
>TRBJ2-5|TRBV5-4
CASSLEKETQYF
>TRBJ2-2|TRBV7-9
CASSLARRGGLAGELFF
>TRBJ2-2|TRBV4-3
CASSQFFTNTGELFF
>TRBJ1-4|TRBV2
CASSDIGTENEKLFF
>TRBJ1-5|TRBV28
CASNFGRGREGNQPQHF
>TRBJ2-2|TRBV7-2
CASSLVPLAGELFF
>TRBJ2-1|TRBV7-8
CASSLGRAGVPNNEQFF
>TRBJ2-5|TRBV5-1
CASSFVRQETQYF
>TRBJ2-1|TRBV7-2
CASSGSGLAGYEQFF
>TRBJ1-5|TRBV20-1
CSGTESSNQPQHF
>TRBJ2-3|TRBV7-2
CASSLGREPTDTQYF
>TRBJ2-5|TRBV2
CASSDPTEYQETQYF
>TRBJ2-3|TRBV9
CASSAQAGFTDTQYF
>TRBJ2-3|TRBV24-1
CAASDPGLAEKGTQYF
>TRBJ2-1|TRBV7-2
CASSYGGWYNEQFF
>TRBJ1-6|TRBV15
CATSRALTDHSPLHF
>TRBJ2-7|TRBV11-3
CASRARHSYEANYEQYF
>TRBJ2-3|TRBV6-4
CASSARDRGSDTQYF
>TRBJ1-4|TRBV19
CASSLIPGHRGNEKLFF
>TRBJ2-4|TRBV6-1
CASRVRDRVGIQYF
>TRBJ2-5|TRBV12-3/TRBV12-4
CASSQGQRVETQYF
>TRBJ1-5|TRBV28
CASSLGQVGHQPQHF
>TRBJ1-5|TRBV24-1
CATSDGPRQPQHF
>TRBJ2-6|TRBV11-2
CASRHYRTAGANVLTF
>TRBJ1-5|TRBV12-3/TRBV12-4
CASSSHPLLGNQPQHF
>TRBJ1-4|TRBV6-5
CASSYSGQDEKLFF
>TRBJ1-2|TRBV6-1
CATLQARPKGGYTF
>TRBJ1-1|TRBV30
CAWSEVLTEAFF
>TRBJ1-6|TRBV7-9
CASSLETGRNSPLHF
>TRBJ2-3|TRBV20-1
CSANWGLADKDTQYF
>TRBJ2-3|TRBV18
CASSPNGILDTDTQYF
>TRBJ2-1|TRBV29-1
CSVRTGGGNEQFF
>TRBJ1-1|TRBV7-9
CASDEGGVLTEAFF
>TRBJ2-4|TRBV27
CASARKGKNIQYF
>TRBJ2-3|TRBV5-1
CASSLGTSGADTQYF